What follows are 19 T cell receptor beta chains derived from one specimen sequenced in a study of T cells in Graves' hyperthyroidism and ophthalmopathy. The source material, RNA transcripts, was used to amplify TCR beta CDR3 regions. With the HTBI primer set, the TCR CDR3 went through a first round of RT-PCR. TCRdb re-analysed the multiplex PCR reads in MiXCR, keeping a single row per CDR3 protein. This sample has fewer than 500,000 distinct CDR3 sequences, with around an eighth found just once. The sample comprised blood. The receptors shown here come from a man in his thirties or forties with Graves' hyperthyroidism that later progressed to Graves' ophthalmopathy.

This sequence joins TRBV5-1 and TRBJ1-4, with D unclear. Germline V gene sequence: CDR1 SGHRS, CDR2 YFSETQ. Trimming left V 4 bases short and J 0 bases short, with 16 bases between. The CDR3 length is 17 residues. In DNA, the CDR3 is TGCGCCAGCAGCCCCGGACGTCTGATTGCAACTAATGAAAAACTGTTTTTT. Translation gives CASSPGRLIATNEKLFF.

This clonotype was seen repeatedly, ten times or more. J is TRBJ2-7 and V is TRBV7-9; D might be TRBD1 (6 bases). Germline assignment: CDR1 SEHNR and CDR2 FQNEAQ (reference sequence). The V gene lost 6 bases and the J gene lost 0 bases, with 12 bases spanning the gap. The CDR3 has 14 amino acids. CDR3 sequence (DNA): TGTGCCAGCAGTTCCAGGGGACACTCCTACGAGCAGTACTTC. Translated, it gives CASSSRGHSYEQYF.

This rearrangement joins TRBV5-5 to TRBJ2-1; 8 positions agree with TRBD1. J was trimmed by 3 bases and V by 0 bases; bases with no gene match: 2. The germline CDR1 and CDR2 sequences are SGHKS and YYEKEE (reference sequence). The CDR3 covers 15 residues. The CDR3 DNA reads TGTGCCAGCAGCTTGGATGGACAGGGCTACAATGAGCAGTTCTTC. This codes for CASSLDGQGYNEQFF. The complete variable domain, with remaining parts taken from reference TRBV5-5 and TRBJ2-1, reads DAGVTQSPTHLIKTRGQQVTLRCSPISGHKSVSWYQQVLGQGPQFIFQYYEKEERGRGNFPDRFSARQFPNYSSELNVNALLLGDSALYLCASSLDGQGYNEQFFGPGTRLTVL.

The table lists this clonotype with a few counts. V usage is TRBV19 and J usage is TRBJ2-1, with D hard to call. This CDR3 is 12 amino acids long. V lost 3 bases and J 6 bases, leaving 6 bases between the germline ends. In germline, CDR1 is LNHDA, CDR2 SQIVND (reference sequence). CDR3 in DNA: TGTGCCAGTAGTATCCCACTCAATGAGCAGTTCTTC. Translating it yields CASSIPLNEQFF.

This clonotype was detected a few times. A clone one base away is much larger, so this may be a read error. The V and J genes are TRBV28 and TRBJ1-1, with TRBD1 identical over 8 bases. V was pared by 4 bases and J by 6 bases, with 10 bases of the junction left unmatched. The CDR3 runs 15 residues. Looked up from germline, CDR1 is MDHEN and CDR2 is SYDVKM. The CDR3 DNA follows: TGTGCCAGCAGTTCACGGGCAGGGGGCGCCGCTGAAGCTTTCTTT. Amino acids: CASSSRAGGAAEAFF.

This clonotype was seen more than once but under ten times. At one boundary the junction diverges from the germline segment, which might be a read error. The chain carries TRBV11-2 and TRBJ2-7; 7 bases fit TRBD1. Germline V CDR1 and CDR2: SGHAT, FQNNGV. This CDR3 comprises 15 residues. CDR3 DNA sequence: TGTGCCAGCAGCTTGGCCGGGACAGTAAACTACGGGCAGTACTTC. Translation: CASSLAGTVNYGQYF.

This rearrangement joins TRBV5-6 to TRBJ2-3, with 10 nucleotides matching TRBD2. After removal of 2 bases from V and 2 bases from J, the junction contained 5 bases not matched to a gene. The CDR3 totals 16 residues. Germline V gene sequence: CDR1 SGHDT, CDR2 YYEEEE. The CDR3 nucleotides read TGTGCCAGCAGCTTTTTAGGGACTAGCGACACAGATACGCAGTATTTT. The encoded protein is CASSFLGTSDTDTQYF.

This clonotype was picked up many times. The chain is built from TRBV28 and TRBJ2-7; TRBD1 agrees at 9 bases. The CDR3 extends over 16 amino acids. Germline V gene sequence: CDR1 MDHEN, CDR2 SYDVKM. Germline trimming cut 3 bases from V and 0 bases from J; bases unmatched to any gene: 6. CDR3 in amino acids: CASSFLPGQGSYEQYF. CDR3 in DNA: TGTGCCAGCAGTTTCCTCCCGGGACAGGGCTCCTACGAGCAGTACTTC.

At least ten counts were recorded for this clonotype. The V gene is TRBV29-1, the J gene TRBJ1-1, with 7 bases lining up with TRBD1. This CDR3 has 13 residues. The ends lost 7 bases at V and 6 bases at J; junction bases unmatched: 11. Germline-derived CDR1 and CDR2 are SQVTM and ANQGSEA. The CDR3 DNA follows: TGCAGCGCCAGGGGGGGCACAGGGGCTGAAGCTTTCTTT. Amino acids: CSARGGTGAEAFF.

This clonotype was counted ten times or more. The gene calls are TRBV19 and TRBJ2-2, with D possibly matching TRBD1 (6 bases). CDR1 is LNHDA, CDR2 SQIVND, per germline (reference sequence). The CDR3 consists of 15 residues. The germline V and J ends were trimmed by 7 bases and 5 bases, with 17 bases remaining between them. The CDR3 here is CASTSRQGMTGELFF. DNA for the CDR3: TGTGCCAGTACCTCGCGGCAGGGGATGACCGGGGAGCTGTTTTTT.

With respect to this clonotype: A read error may be the cause here, since a much bigger clone is one base away. This chain links TRBV20-1 with TRBJ1-2, with D perhaps matching TRBD1 (5 bases). The CDR3 has 17 amino acids. V was clipped by 2 bases and J by 4 bases, with 23 bases between them. Germline V lookup: CDR1 DFQATT, CDR2 SNEGSKA (reference sequence). In DNA form, the CDR3 reads TGCAGTGCTAGACCGCCCCTTACAGGCCTCTTCGGCTATGGCTACACCTTC. Residues: CSARPPLTGLFGYGYTF.

At least ten counts were recorded for this clonotype. V and J are TRBV6-5 and TRBJ1-3; D call uncertain. CDR1 and CDR2 (germline): MNHEY, SVGAGI. Deletions cut 0 bases from V and 4 bases from J, with 10 bases between. CDR3 length: 15 amino acids. The CDR3 is CASSYSSGAGNTIYF. Here the CDR3 DNA reads TGTGCCAGCAGTTACTCGAGTGGAGCAGGAAACACCATATATTTT.

This clonotype was observed at least ten times. This chain links TRBV7-2 with TRBJ1-2; 7 bases match TRBD1. The germline CDR1 and CDR2 sequences are SGHTA and FQGNSA. The CDR3 sequence is 17 residues long. V lost 1 base and J lost 2; bases outside the gene matches: 10. CDR3 sequence reads: CASSLGRGQRQNYGYTF. CDR3 sequence (DNA): TGTGCCAGCAGCTTAGGCAGGGGACAGAGACAAAACTATGGCTACACCTTC.

This clonotype was detected only once. A single base separates this from a much larger clone, so it may be a read error. The chain employs TRBV28 and TRBJ2-1; no clear D gene. The CDR3 spans 12 residues. The germline V gene has CDR1 MDHEN and CDR2 SYDVKM. V gave up 6 bases and J gave up 2 bases, with 5 bases separating them. The CDR3 DNA reads as TGTGCCAGCAGGGACCCCTACAATGAGCAGTTCTTC. Its translation: CASRDPYNEQFF. The full variable domain, in which reference TRBV28 and TRBJ2-1 provide the parts outside the CDR3, is DVKVTQSSRYLVKRTGEKVFLECVQDMDHENMFWYRQDPGLGLRLIYFSYDVKMKEKGDIPEGYSVSREKKERFSLILESASTNQTSMYLCASRDPYNEQFFGPGTRLTVL.

The chain carries TRBV20-1 and TRBJ2-7, with D possibly matching TRBD2 (5 bases). Trimming took 5 bases from V and 3 from J, leaving 11 bases between them. This CDR3 is 12 amino acids long. Germline assignment: CDR1 DFQATT and CDR2 SNEGSKA (reference sequence). Here the CDR3 reads CSAPSRFYEQYF. The CDR3 bases are TGCAGTGCTCCTAGCCGATTCTACGAGCAGTACTTC.

The V call is TRBV19, the J call TRBJ2-4, with D perhaps matching TRBD1 (5 bases). The CDR3 sequence is 14 residues long. CDR1 and CDR2 from the germline V gene are LNHDA and SQIVND (reference sequence). V was trimmed by 5 bases and J by 7 bases, leaving 15 bases between them. This CDR3 is CASSEAGAGNIQYF. CDR3 bases: TGTGCCAGTAGTGAGGCTGGGGCAGGGAACATTCAGTACTTC.

There are many counts of this clonotype. The chain recombines TRBV18 with TRBJ2-1, with a possible D match to TRBD2 (7 bases). Germline V gene sequence: CDR1 KGHSH, CDR2 LQKENI. This CDR3 has 14 amino acids. Trimming left V 8 bases short and J 7 bases short, with 18 bases between. The CDR3 region is CASATGGPANEQFF. CDR3 coding DNA: TGTGCCAGCGCAACCGGGGGGCCGGCTAATGAGCAGTTCTTC. Complete variable domain (other parts from reference TRBV18 and TRBJ2-1): NAGVMQNPRHLVRRRGQEARLRCSPMKGHSHVYWYRQLPEEGLKFMVYLQKENIIDESGMPKERFSAEFPKEGPSILRIQQVVRGDSAAYFCASATGGPANEQFFGPGTRLTVL.

In regard to this clonotype: A junction end diverges from the germline sequence, so it may reflect a read error. The chain couples TRBV20-1 to TRBJ2-3, with 8 bases identical to TRBD2. CDR1 and CDR2 (germline): DFQATT, SNEGSKA (reference sequence). This CDR3 has 16 residues. The CDR3 DNA reads as TGCAGTGCTAGAGATATCGGGGGGGAGGAGGCAGATACGCGGTATTTT. Its translation is CSARDIGGEEADTRYF.

The CDR3 is CASSLGYSSYNSPLHF. The DNA for the CDR3 is TGTGCCAGCAGCTTAGGCTACAGCTCCTATAATTCACCCCTCCACTTT. V gene TRBV7-2 combines with J gene TRBJ1-6; D is undetermined. Trimming took off 1 base at V and 0 bases at J, with 7 bases between the two ends. Germline V gene data show CDR1 as SGHTA and CDR2 as FQGNSA. This CDR3 has 16 residues.